A single sample gave rise to the 24 T cell receptor beta chains below, sequenced in a study of T cell responses to AZD1222 COVID-19 vaccine. TCRdb's copy holds only in-frame clones and misses some; the assay was immunoSEQ multiplex PCR. The table shows 100,000 or so clones, with approximately 90% occurring only once. This material consisted of peripheral blood, taken on day 0 of AZD1222 vaccination. The receptors come from an adult in good health.

This clone came up a few times. The rearrangement joins TRBV12-3 or TRBV12-4 to TRBJ1-3; no definite D call. The length of the CDR3 is 13 residues. Trimming stripped 9 bases from V and 0 bases from J, with 9 bases between. CDR3 nucleotide sequence: TGTGCCAGTCTGAGAGGCTCTGGAAACACCATATATTTT. Its protein product is CASLRGSGNTIYF.

V gene TRBV7-2 combines with J gene TRBJ1-2, with D perhaps TRBD1 (6 bases). Germline V gene sequence: CDR1 SGHTA, CDR2 FQGNSA. The CDR3 has 15 amino acids. V lost 1 base to trimming and J lost 4 bases, with 13 bases between them. CDR3 sequence (DNA): TGTGCCAGCAGCTTAGACCCTGGACAGTCCTATGGCTACACCTTC. It yields the protein CASSLDPGQSYGYTF.

The chain has TRBV30 and TRBJ1-2; D is undetermined. Germline loops: CDR1 GTSNPN, CDR2 SVGIG (reference sequence). Between the trimmed V and J ends, which lost 0 bases and 7 bases, there was a span of 9 bases. This CDR3 is built from 12 residues. For the CDR3, the DNA is TGTGCCTGGAGTGTGGGAATCGGTGGCTACACCTTC. Translation: CAWSVGIGGYTF.

The rearrangement links TRBV6-6 to TRBJ1-1; D unresolved. This CDR3 contains 14 residues. Trimming removed 5 bases from V and 1 base from J, with 11 bases in between. CDR1 and CDR2 (germline): MNHNY, SVGAGI (reference sequence). CDR3 DNA: TGTGCCAGCAGTATACGATGGGAGAACACTGAAGCTTTCTTT. Protein: CASSIRWENTEAFF.

A single count supports this clone. The genes are TRBV5-6 and TRBJ1-5; 7 bases map to TRBD1. CDR1 is SGHDT and CDR2 is YYEEEE in the germline V gene. Losses at the gene ends were 4 bases for V and 5 bases for J; bases not matched to a gene: 6. The CDR3 contains 14 residues. The CDR3 region has the DNA TGTGCCAGCAGCCGTAGACAGGGAGATCAGCCCCAGCATTTT. As protein: CASSRRQGDQPQHF.

This clone has only one observation. The chain has TRBV4-1 and TRBJ1-2; TRBD1 is a possible D gene (5 bases). Trimming left V 0 bases short and J 5 bases short, with 16 bases between. Germline CDR1 reads MGHRA; CDR2 reads YSYEKL. The CDR3 extends over 16 amino acids. CDR3: CASSQEGSGVLYGYTF. CDR3 sequence (DNA): TGCGCCAGCAGCCAAGAGGGCTCGGGGGTCCTGTATGGCTACACCTTC.

The V call is TRBV2, the J call TRBJ1-1; 9 bases fit TRBD1. The CDR3 extends over 13 amino acids. J lost 8 bases, V lost 8 bases, and 9 bases had no gene match. Germline V CDR1 and CDR2: SNHLY, FYNNEI. The CDR3 DNA reads as TGTGCCAGCGGACCCAGACAGGGGGGCGAAGCTTTCTTT. Its translation: CASGPRQGGEAFF.

V usage is TRBV4-2 and J usage is TRBJ2-5; TRBD2 matches 11 bases. Germline V gene sequence: CDR1 LGHNA, CDR2 YNFKEQ. Germline trimming cut 1 base from V and 4 bases from J; bases unmatched to any gene: 2. The CDR3 is 15 amino acids. The CDR3 here is CASSQGLAGGETQYF. DNA for the CDR3: TGTGCCAGCAGCCAAGGTCTAGCGGGGGGAGAGACCCAGTACTTC.

The rearrangement uses TRBV5-5 and TRBJ2-2; D gene unclear. V lost 0 bases and J 8 bases, leaving 8 bases between the germline ends. The CDR3 loop spans 13 amino acids. The germline CDR1 and CDR2 sequences are SGHKS and YYEKEE (reference sequence). For the CDR3, the DNA is TGTGCCAGCAGCTTGGTATGGTGGGGGGAGCTGTTTTTT. Its translation: CASSLVWWGELFF.

The chain links TRBV19 to TRBJ1-1, with 8 positions matching TRBD1. Germline V gene sequence: CDR1 LNHDA, CDR2 SQIVND (reference sequence). CDR3 length equals 12 residues. V was clipped by 9 bases and J by 5 bases; unmatched bases: 5. The CDR3 region has the DNA TGTGCCAGCGGGACAGGCTGGACTGAAGCTTTCTTT. It yields the protein CASGTGWTEAFF.

The rearrangement links TRBV2 to TRBJ1-5; possible D gene TRBD1, 5 bases. The germline V gene encodes CDR1 SNHLY and CDR2 FYNNEI. Between the trimmed V and J ends, which lost 2 bases and 3 bases, there was a span of 11 bases. The CDR3 extends over 15 amino acids. CDR3 nucleotide sequence: TGTGCCAGCAGTGAAATCAGGGCTCTCAATCAGCCCCAGCATTTT. Its translation is CASSEIRALNQPQHF.

A word on this clone: This sample includes further DNA sequences coding for the same CDR3. The chain recombines TRBV6-1 with TRBJ1-1; D is undetermined. The germline CDR1 and CDR2 sequences are MNHNS and SASEGT. The CDR3 is 13 amino acids. V lost 1 base, J lost 1 base, and 4 bases lay in between. The CDR3 region is CASSEGQNTEAFF. Here the CDR3 DNA reads TGTGCCAGCAGTGAAGGACAGAACACTGAAGCTTTCTTT.

This clone has just one count. CDR3 loop: CASSPTRTNEKLFF. The DNA for the CDR3 is TGTGCCAGCAGCCCTACTAGGACTAATGAAAAACTGTTTTTT. The V and J genes are TRBV11-1 and TRBJ1-4; D not resolved. This CDR3 contains 14 residues. V shed 5 bases and J shed 2 bases, with 9 bases lying between them. Germline assignment: CDR1 SGHAT and CDR2 FQDESV (reference sequence). Full variable domain (remainder filled in from reference TRBV11-1 and TRBJ1-4): EAEVAQSPRYKITEKSQAVAFWCDPISGHATLYWYRQILGQGPELLVQFQDESVVDDSQLPKDRFSAERLKGVDSTLKIQPAELGDSAMYLCASSPTRTNEKLFFGSGTQLSVL.

This chain links TRBV5-5 with TRBJ1-1; 8 bases agree with TRBD1. V was pared by 4 bases and J by 2 bases, with 7 bases of the junction left unmatched. Looked up from germline, CDR1 is SGHKS and CDR2 is YYEKEE (reference sequence). This CDR3 region has 15 residues. The CDR3 reads CASSPRDRRNTEAFF. CDR3 in DNA: TGTGCCAGCAGCCCTCGGGACAGGAGAAACACTGAAGCTTTCTTT.

This clone occurred once. The gene calls are TRBV12-3 or TRBV12-4 and TRBJ2-3; D is undetermined. The V end was cut by 6 bases, the J end by 5 bases, with 6 bases between. The CDR3 consists of 11 residues. The CDR3 DNA reads TGTGCCAGCAGCCTGATAGATACGCAGTATTTT. Translation: CASSLIDTQYF.

V usage is TRBV7-8 and J usage is TRBJ1-1; TRBD1 matches 7 bases. The CDR3 runs to 11 residues. V lost 7 bases, J lost 8 bases, and 4 bases stayed unmatched. From germline, CDR1 is SGHVS and CDR2 FQNEAQ. CDR3 region: CASKGAGEAFF. In DNA, the CDR3 is TGTGCCAGCAAGGGGGCGGGGGAAGCTTTCTTT.

The chain uses TRBV6-5 and TRBJ1-2, with 7 bases identical to TRBD1. Trimming cost V 6 bases and J 4 bases; bases outside gene matches: 8. Germline V gene lookup returns CDR1 MNHEY and CDR2 SVGAGI. The CDR3 length is 14 residues. CDR3 DNA: TGTGCCAGCAGGTCCAACCGGGACAGCTATGGCTACACCTTC. Its protein is CASRSNRDSYGYTF.

The chain combines TRBV30 with TRBJ1-5; D not resolved. The CDR3 has 13 residues. With 1 base removed from V and 5 bases from J, the gap between germline ends came to 9 bases. Per the germline V gene, CDR1 is GTSNPN and CDR2 is SVGIG (reference sequence). CDR3 region: CAWSAILDQPQHF. CDR3 nucleotides: TGTGCCTGGAGTGCAATTCTGGATCAGCCCCAGCATTTT.

The V and J genes are TRBV6-2 or TRBV6-3 and TRBJ2-5, with 13 positions matching TRBD2. V lost 2 bases, J lost 2 bases, and 5 bases stayed unmatched. The germline CDR1 and CDR2 sequences are MNHEY and SVGEGT. The CDR3 extends over 17 amino acids. The CDR3 sequence: CASSYGMGLAGQETQYF. CDR3 DNA sequence: TGTGCCAGCAGTTACGGGATGGGACTAGCGGGGCAAGAGACCCAGTACTTC.

The V call is TRBV19, the J call TRBJ1-1; 7 bases match TRBD1. The CDR3 extends over 15 amino acids. Germline V gives CDR1 LNHDA, CDR2 SQIVND (reference sequence). The junction had 5 bases not matched to a gene; V was cut back by 3 bases and J by 1 base. CDR3 DNA: TGTGCCAGTAGTATCCTATACAGGGGGAACACTGAAGCTTTCTTT. Translating gives CASSILYRGNTEAFF.

The CDR3 nucleotides are TGTGCCAGCAGCCTTTGGGGGCTTGGAGCGTATCCCGGACAGGGGAGGGTCACCGGGGAGCTGTTTTTT. This codes for CASSLWGLGAYPGQGRVTGELFF. The V and J genes are TRBV4-2 and TRBJ2-2, with TRBD1 matching over 9 bases. V was clipped by 4 bases and J by 4 bases; unmatched bases: 28. This CDR3 is 23 amino acids long. The germline CDR1 and CDR2 sequences are LGHNA and YNFKEQ.

The CDR3, as DNA: TGTGCCAGCAGTTACTCGGGACAGGGATCCTATGGCTACACCTTC. Residues: CASSYSGQGSYGYTF. J is TRBJ1-2 and V is TRBV6-5; TRBD1 matches at 9 bases. In germline, CDR1 is MNHEY, CDR2 SVGAGI. The CDR3 spans 15 residues. V dropped 0 bases and J dropped 4; count of bases not matched to a gene: 3.

The V and J genes are TRBV19 and TRBJ2-1; the match to TRBD2 covers 10 bases. CDR1 LNHDA and CDR2 SQIVND come from the germline V gene (reference sequence). There are 14 residues in the CDR3. Trimming removed 3 bases from V and 10 bases from J; junction bases left unmatched: 6. CDR3 sequence reads: CASSILAGAGEQFF. The CDR3 bases are TGTGCCAGTAGTATTCTAGCGGGGGCGGGGGAGCAGTTCTTC. Full variable domain (outside the CDR3, taken from reference TRBV19 and TRBJ2-1): DGGITQSPKYLFRKEGQNVTLSCEQNLNHDAMYWYRQDPGQGLRLIYYSQIVNDFQKGDIAEGYSVSREKKESFPLTVTSAQKNPTAFYLCASSILAGAGEQFFGPGTRLTVL.

This clone has only one observation. The chain links TRBV19 to TRBJ1-5; D is uncertain. This CDR3 comprises 18 residues. CDR1 and CDR2 (germline): LNHDA, SQIVND (reference sequence). V was trimmed by 3 bases and J by 1 base, leaving 19 bases between them. The CDR3 region has the DNA TGTGCCAGTAGTATTAAAGGAAGGAATCCTCGGAGCAATCAGCCCCAGCATTTT. It yields the protein CASSIKGRNPRSNQPQHF.